Listed here are 4 T cell receptor beta chains from one sample, sequenced in a study of blood T cell repertoires in COVID-19. Data came from immunoSEQ multiplex PCR; TCRdb stores just in-frame clones and leaves some out. This sample has 250,000 to 300,000 clones, with 89% found just once. Sequences were obtained from peripheral blood. The source is a woman between 40 and 50 years old who had recovered from COVID-19.

V gene TRBV7-3 combines with J gene TRBJ2-5; 7 nucleotides match TRBD2. Losses at the gene ends were 2 bases for V and 3 bases for J; bases not matched to a gene: 6. Germline lookup yields CDR1 SGHTA and CDR2 FQGTGA. This CDR3 contains 15 residues. CDR3 nucleotides: TGTGCCAGCAGCTTAGGCGGGGGTCGGGAAGAGACCCAGTACTTC. Residues: CASSLGGGREETQYF.

This sequence joins TRBV5-1 and TRBJ1-2; TRBD1 is a possible D gene (5 bases). V dropped 4 bases and J dropped 3 bases, with 10 bases sitting between them. This CDR3 region has 13 residues. From germline, CDR1 is SGHRS and CDR2 YFSETQ. CDR3 in amino acids: CASSEGRHYGYTF. The CDR3 DNA is TGCGCCAGCAGCGAGGGGAGGCACTATGGCTACACCTTC. The full variable domain, in which reference TRBV5-1 and TRBJ1-2 provide the parts outside the CDR3, is KAGVTQTPRYLIKTRGQQVTLSCSPISGHRSVSWYQQTPGQGLQFLFEYFSETQRNKGNFPGRFSGRQFSNSRSEMNVSTLELGDSALYLCASSEGRHYGYTFGSGTRLTVV.

This chain joins TRBV6-5 and TRBJ2-5; a weak D match, TRBD1 (6 bases). CDR3 length equals 13 residues. V was pared by 6 bases and J by 2 bases, with 10 bases between. Germline V gene sequence: CDR1 MNHEY, CDR2 SVGAGI. The CDR3 reads CASRGHPQETQYF. CDR3 coding DNA: TGTGCCAGCAGGGGACATCCTCAAGAGACCCAGTACTTC.

The table lists this clone with a few counts. The chain has TRBV7-9 and TRBJ1-6; 10 nucleotides align to TRBD1. This CDR3 contains 18 residues. The V segment lost 5 bases and the J segment 6 bases; nucleotides outside the gene matches: 13. Germline-derived CDR1 and CDR2 are SEHNR and FQNEAQ (reference sequence). The CDR3 protein is CASSLTRTGGNPNSPLHF. As DNA, the CDR3 is TGTGCCAGCAGCCTCACTCGGACAGGGGGAAACCCTAATTCACCCCTCCACTTT.